The next 6 T cell receptor beta chains were all read from a single sample in a study of human T cells and chemical hapten exposure (dated by TCRdb to the early 2020s). Per the publication, the time point label means: patch test 1, 2 weeks after DPC sensitization. The label giving this sample's treatment or condition can be read as: therapeutic diphenylcyclopropenone sensitization with weekly scalp DPC. Library prep was done by RACE. The reads were generated on a NextSeq 500. TCRdb passed the public sequencing reads through fastp at Q25 and MiXCR, retaining productive beta sequences. When rows share a CDR3 protein, they turn into one entry using the most common DNA and genes. For this sample there are 85,000 or so distinct CDR3 sequences; about 10% appear just once. The ten largest make up approximately 4.6% of the sample. Material: whole blood, obtained in connection with sensitization to the hapten diphenylcyclopropenone (DPC). The receptors were sampled from a woman aged 50 to 65 with alopecia areata. Some clones in this sample may be carry-over from other donors' samples.

The sample holds a few counts of this clonotype. The gene calls are TRBV12-3 or TRBV12-4 and TRBJ2-5, with 7 bases lining up with TRBD2. Losses at the gene ends were 3 bases for V and 2 bases for J; bases not matched to a gene: 0. There are 13 residues in the CDR3. The CDR3 spells CASSLGGQETQYF. The CDR3 DNA reads as TGTGCCAGCAGTTTGGGGGGGCAAGAGACCCAGTACTTC.

V usage is TRBV12-3 or TRBV12-4 and J usage is TRBJ2-1, with TRBD1 as a possible D gene (6 bases). Deletions cut 3 bases from V and 3 bases from J, with 9 bases between. This CDR3 is 14 amino acids long. The CDR3 protein is CASSLGAVYNEQFF. As DNA, the CDR3 is TGTGCCAGCAGTTTGGGGGCCGTCTACAATGAGCAGTTCTTC.

This clonotype turned up a few times. The V gene is TRBV5-6, the J gene TRBJ2-3, with D possibly TRBD2 on 5 matching bases. Germline CDR1 and CDR2: SGHDT and YYEEEE. V lost 4 bases and J lost 0, with 12 bases in between. The CDR3 extends over 15 amino acids. In DNA, the CDR3 is TGTGCCAGCAGCCCGATGGGGAGTAGCACAGATACGCAGTATTTT. This encodes CASSPMGSSTDTQYF.

This clonotype was seen many times. V usage is TRBV5-1 and J usage is TRBJ2-7, with 9 positions matching TRBD1. CDR1 is SGHRS and CDR2 is YFSETQ in the germline V gene. The CDR3 spans 14 residues. V dropped 3 bases and J dropped 4; count of bases not matched to a gene: 5. The CDR3 spells CASSSLDRGYEQYF. CDR3 in DNA: TGCGCCAGCAGCTCCCTCGACAGGGGGTACGAGCAGTACTTC.

This clonotype has more than one count but fewer than ten. CDR3 in DNA: TGTGCCAGCTCACTTGGGCGGACAGGGGACGAGACCCAGTACTTC. Its translation: CASSLGRTGDETQYF. The chain uses TRBV18 and TRBJ2-5, with 9 nucleotides matching TRBD1. V lost 4 bases, J lost 5 bases, and 8 bases stayed unmatched. CDR3 size: 15 residues. The germline CDR1 and CDR2 sequences are KGHSH and LQKENI.

This clonotype has ten or more counts. The V call is TRBV27, the J call TRBJ2-7, with D tentatively TRBD2 (6 bases). Germline-derived CDR1 and CDR2 are MNHEY and SMNVEV (reference sequence). V was trimmed by 6 bases and J by 1 base, leaving 10 bases between them. The CDR3 extends over 13 amino acids. The CDR3 reads CASRRGASYEQYF. Here the CDR3 DNA reads TGTGCCAGCAGACGCGGGGCTTCCTACGAGCAGTACTTC.